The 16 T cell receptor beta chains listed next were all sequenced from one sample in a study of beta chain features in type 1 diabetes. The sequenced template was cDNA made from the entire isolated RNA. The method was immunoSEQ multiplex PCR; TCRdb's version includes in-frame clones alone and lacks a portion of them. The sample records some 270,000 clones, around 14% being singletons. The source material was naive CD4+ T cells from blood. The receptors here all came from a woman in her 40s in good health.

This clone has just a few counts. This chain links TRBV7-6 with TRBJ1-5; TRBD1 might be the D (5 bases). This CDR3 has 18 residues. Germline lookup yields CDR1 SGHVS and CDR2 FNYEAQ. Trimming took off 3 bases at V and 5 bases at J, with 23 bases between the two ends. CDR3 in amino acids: CASSLLSGRGGRHQPQHF. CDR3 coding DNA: TGTGCCAGCAGCTTGCTTTCGGGGAGGGGAGGCCGCCATCAGCCCCAGCATTTT.

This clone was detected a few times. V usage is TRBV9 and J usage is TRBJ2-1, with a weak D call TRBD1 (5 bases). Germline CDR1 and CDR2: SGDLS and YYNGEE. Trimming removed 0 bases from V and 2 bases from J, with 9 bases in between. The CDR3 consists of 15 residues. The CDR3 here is CASSVDGATYNEQFF. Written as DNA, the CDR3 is TGTGCCAGCAGCGTAGATGGGGCGACCTACAATGAGCAGTTCTTC.

The CDR3 nucleotides are TGTGCCAGTAGTCCAGACAAGAGCTCCTACAATGAGCAGTTCTTC. Amino acid sequence: CASSPDKSSYNEQFF. This rearrangement joins TRBV19 to TRBJ2-1; D gene unclear. CDR3 length equals 15 residues. V was clipped by 5 bases and J by 0 bases, with 11 bases between them. Germline V lookup: CDR1 LNHDA, CDR2 SQIVND (reference sequence).

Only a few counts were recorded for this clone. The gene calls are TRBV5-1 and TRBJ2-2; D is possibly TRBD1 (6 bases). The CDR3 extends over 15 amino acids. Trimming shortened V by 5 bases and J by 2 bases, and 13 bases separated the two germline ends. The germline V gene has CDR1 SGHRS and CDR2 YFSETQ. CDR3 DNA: TGCGCCAGCAGGTCTCCGGGACAAAACACCGGGGAGCTGTTTTTT. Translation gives CASRSPGQNTGELFF.

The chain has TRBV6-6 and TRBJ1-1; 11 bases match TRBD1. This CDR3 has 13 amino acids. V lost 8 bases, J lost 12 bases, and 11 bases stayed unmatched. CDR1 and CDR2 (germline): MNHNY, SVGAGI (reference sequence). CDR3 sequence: CASVIGTGGPPFF. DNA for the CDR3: TGTGCCAGCGTTATTGGGACAGGGGGGCCACCTTTCTTT.

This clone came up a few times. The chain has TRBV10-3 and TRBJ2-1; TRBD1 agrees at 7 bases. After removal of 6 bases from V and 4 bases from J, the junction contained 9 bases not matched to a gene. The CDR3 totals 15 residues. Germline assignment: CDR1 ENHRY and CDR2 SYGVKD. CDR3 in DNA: TGTGCCATCAGATCCGGGACAGAGAGGTACAATGAGCAGTTCTTC. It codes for CAIRSGTERYNEQFF.

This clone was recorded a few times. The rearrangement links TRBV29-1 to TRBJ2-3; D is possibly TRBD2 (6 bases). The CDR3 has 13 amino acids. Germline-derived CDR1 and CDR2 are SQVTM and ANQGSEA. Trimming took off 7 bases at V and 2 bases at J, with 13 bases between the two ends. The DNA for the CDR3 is TGCAGCGCCGGAGGGATACTCACAGATACGCAGTATTTT. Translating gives CSAGGILTDTQYF.

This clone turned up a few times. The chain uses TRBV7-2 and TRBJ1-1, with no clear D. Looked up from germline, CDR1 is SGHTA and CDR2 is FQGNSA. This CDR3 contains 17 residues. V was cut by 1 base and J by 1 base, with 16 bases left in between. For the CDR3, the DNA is TGTGCCAGCAGCTTAGTAGCCTTTGTTGGAGAGAACACTGAAGCTTTCTTT. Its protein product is CASSLVAFVGENTEAFF.

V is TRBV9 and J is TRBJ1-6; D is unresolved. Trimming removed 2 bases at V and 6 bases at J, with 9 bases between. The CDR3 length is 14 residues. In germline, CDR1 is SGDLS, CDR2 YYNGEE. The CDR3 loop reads CASSVATGNSPLHF. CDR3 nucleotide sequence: TGTGCCAGCAGCGTTGCGACGGGTAATTCACCCCTCCACTTT.

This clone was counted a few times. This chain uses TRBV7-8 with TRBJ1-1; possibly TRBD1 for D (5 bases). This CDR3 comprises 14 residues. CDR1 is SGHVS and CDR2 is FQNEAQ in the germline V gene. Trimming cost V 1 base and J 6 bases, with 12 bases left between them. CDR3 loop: CASSLEVGGAEAFF. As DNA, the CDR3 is TGTGCCAGCAGCTTAGAGGTTGGGGGGGCTGAAGCTTTCTTT.

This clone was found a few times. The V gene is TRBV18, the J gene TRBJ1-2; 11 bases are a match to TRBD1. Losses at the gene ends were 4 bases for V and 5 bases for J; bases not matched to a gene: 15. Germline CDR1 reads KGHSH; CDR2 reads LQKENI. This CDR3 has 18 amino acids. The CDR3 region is CASSRTQSSGTGGYGYTF. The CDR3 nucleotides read TGTGCCAGCTCACGAACTCAATCATCCGGGACAGGGGGGTATGGCTACACCTTC.

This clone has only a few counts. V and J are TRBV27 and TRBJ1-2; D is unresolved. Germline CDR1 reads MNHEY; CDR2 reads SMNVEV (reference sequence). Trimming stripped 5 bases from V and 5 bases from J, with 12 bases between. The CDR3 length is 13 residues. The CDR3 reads CASSPSPGYGYTF. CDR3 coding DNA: TGTGCCAGCAGTCCTTCTCCCGGTTATGGCTACACCTTC.

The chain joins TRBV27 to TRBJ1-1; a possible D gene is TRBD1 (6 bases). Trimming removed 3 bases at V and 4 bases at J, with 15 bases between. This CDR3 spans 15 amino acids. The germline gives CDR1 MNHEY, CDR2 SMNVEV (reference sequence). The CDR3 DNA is TGTGCCAGCAGTTTGGAAACAGGGCTTGGCACTGAAGCTTTCTTT. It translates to CASSLETGLGTEAFF.

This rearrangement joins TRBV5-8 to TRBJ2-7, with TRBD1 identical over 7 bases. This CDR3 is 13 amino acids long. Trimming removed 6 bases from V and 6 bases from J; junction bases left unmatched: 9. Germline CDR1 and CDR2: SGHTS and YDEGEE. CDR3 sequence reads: CASITSYRGEQYF. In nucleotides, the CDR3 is TGTGCCAGCATCACCTCTTACAGGGGCGAGCAGTACTTC. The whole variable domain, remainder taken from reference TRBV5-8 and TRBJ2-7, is EAGVTQSPTHLIKTRGQQATLRCSPISGHTSVYWYQQALGLGLQFLLWYDEGEERNRGNFPPRFSGRQFPNYSSELNVNALELEDSALYLCASITSYRGEQYFGPGTRLTVT.

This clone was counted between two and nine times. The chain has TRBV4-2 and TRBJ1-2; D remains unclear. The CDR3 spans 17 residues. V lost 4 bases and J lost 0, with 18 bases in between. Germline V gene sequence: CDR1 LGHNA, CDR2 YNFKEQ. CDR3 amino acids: CASSLSTVKPTNYGYTF. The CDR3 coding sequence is TGTGCCAGCAGCCTGAGCACAGTCAAACCTACTAACTATGGCTACACCTTC.

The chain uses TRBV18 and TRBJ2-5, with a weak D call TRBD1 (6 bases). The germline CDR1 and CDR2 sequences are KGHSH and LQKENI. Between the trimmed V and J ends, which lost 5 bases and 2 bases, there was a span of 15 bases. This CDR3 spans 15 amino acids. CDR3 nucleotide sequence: TGTGCCAGCTCAACTAACAGGGCTTTTCAAGAGACCCAGTACTTC. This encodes CASSTNRAFQETQYF.